This T cell receptor beta chain was profiled in a study of molecular identifiers for immune sequencing clone quantification. Sorting captured naive CD8 T cells as CD8+CD4-CCR7+CD45RA+. About this clonotype: Its specificity is unknown.

Study outcomes and limitations: Effector cells had over 98% of their molecules in clones above 20 RNA copies, while naive cells had under 1%. Shared barcodes on identical TCR molecules could underestimate the sizes of highly expanded clones.

Previously described methods and listed TCR primers produced bulk TCR libraries. TCRdb analysed the PCR reads with MiXCR anew, one entry per CDR3 protein. The sample shows 62,000 or so distinct CDR3 sequences, approximately 18% of them seen only once. CDR3 length: 14 amino acids. V was shortened by 0 bases and J by 5 bases, with 10 bases between the two germline ends. The germline V gene has CDR1 SNHLY and CDR2 FYNNEI. This TCR derives from a human donor in good health. Some libraries in this study had Jurkat cell RNA spiked in. The V call is TRBV2, the J call TRBJ2-5; D unclear. Material: naive CD8+ T cells from blood, with Jurkat cell RNA spiked in. Subset meaning: FACS-sorted CD8+CD4-CCR7+CD45RA+ naive T cells. The CDR3 loop is CASSEALSSETQYF. In nucleotides, the CDR3 is TGTGCCAGCAGTGAAGCGCTTTCTAGTGAGACCCAGTACTTC.